In this sample, the clone carrying this T cell receptor (beta chain) turned up once. Germline assignment: CDR1 SGHRS and CDR2 YFSETQ. V shed 0 bases and J 8 bases; nucleotides not matched to a gene: 5. The CDR3 is 14 amino acids. This record comes from a study of T cell changes during pregnancy in multiple sclerosis. Method: immunoSEQ multiplex PCR; TCRdb's copy keeps in-frame clones and lacks some. The table lists around 53,000 clones, about nine tenths of them singletons. The V gene is TRBV5-1, the J gene TRBJ2-1; 7 nucleotides agree with TRBD1. The material sequenced was CD4+ T cells from peripheral blood mononuclear cells, taken after pregnancy. The sequence came from a female donor with multiple sclerosis, enrolled in a pregnancy study. In DNA, the CDR3 is TGCGCCAGCAGCTTGGATACAGGGGTGGATGAGCAGTTCTTC. Translated, it gives CASSLDTGVDEQFF.